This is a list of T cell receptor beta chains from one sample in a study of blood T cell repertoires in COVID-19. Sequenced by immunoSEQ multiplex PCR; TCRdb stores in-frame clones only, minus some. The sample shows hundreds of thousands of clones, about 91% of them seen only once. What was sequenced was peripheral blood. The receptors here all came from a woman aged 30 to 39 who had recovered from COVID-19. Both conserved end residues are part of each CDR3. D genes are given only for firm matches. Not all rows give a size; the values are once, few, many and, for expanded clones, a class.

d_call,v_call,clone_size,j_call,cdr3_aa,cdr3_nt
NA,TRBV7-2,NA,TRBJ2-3,CASSLRRASGTDTQYF,TGTGCCAGCAGCTTACGCCGGGCTAGCGGCACAGATACGCAGTATTTT
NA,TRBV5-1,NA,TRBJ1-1,CASSLVGGGSTEAFF,TGCGCCAGCAGCTTGGTTGGGGGAGGAAGCACTGAAGCTTTCTTT
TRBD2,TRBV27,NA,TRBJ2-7,CASSLAGGPYEQYF,TGTGCCAGCAGTCTAGCGGGGGGGCCCTACGAGCAGTACTTC
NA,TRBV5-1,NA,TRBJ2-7,CASSLDAYYEQYF,TGCGCCAGCAGCTTGGACGCCTACTACGAGCAGTACTTC
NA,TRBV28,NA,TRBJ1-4,CASSRAGYEKLFF,TGTGCCAGCAGCCGGGCGGGGTATGAAAAACTGTTTTTT
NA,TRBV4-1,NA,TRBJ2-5,CASSQGFWGIQETQYF,TGCGCCAGCAGCCAAGGTTTCTGGGGCATCCAAGAGACCCAGTACTTC
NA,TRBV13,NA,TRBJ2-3,CASSQGDTQYF,TGTGCCAGCAGCCAGGGGGATACGCAGTATTTT
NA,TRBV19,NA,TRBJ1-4,CASSQGSTNEKLFF,TGTGCCAGTAGCCAGGGATCAACTAATGAAAAACTGTTTTTT
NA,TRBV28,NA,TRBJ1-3,CASSSQLPSGNTIYF,TGTGCCAGCAGTTCACAGCTCCCCTCTGGAAACACCATATATTTT
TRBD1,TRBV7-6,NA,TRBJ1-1,CASSSAPGQANTEAFF,TGTGCCAGCAGCTCGGCCCCGGGACAGGCGAACACTGAAGCTTTCTTT
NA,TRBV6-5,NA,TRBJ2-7,CASRETAKQPYEQYF,TGTGCCAGCAGGGAGACGGCCAAACAACCCTACGAGCAGTACTTC
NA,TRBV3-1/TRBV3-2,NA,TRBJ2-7,CASSLQAVSGPYEQYF,TGTGCCAGCAGCCTCCAAGCGGTCAGCGGGCCCTACGAGCAGTACTTC
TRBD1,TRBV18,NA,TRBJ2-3,CASSPQGAADTQYF,TGTGCCAGCTCACCACAGGGGGCGGCAGATACGCAGTATTTT
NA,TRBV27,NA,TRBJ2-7,CASSLYGQYPSYEQYF,TGTGCCAGCAGTTTATACGGACAGTATCCATCCTACGAGCAGTACTTC
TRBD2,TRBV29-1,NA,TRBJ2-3,CSVAGTSGGAGADTQYF,TGCAGCGTTGCGGGGACTAGCGGGGGGGCCGGTGCAGATACGCAGTATTTT
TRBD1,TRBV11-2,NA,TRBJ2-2,CASSFFRGRTGELFF,TGTGCCAGCAGCTTCTTCAGGGGGCGGACCGGGGAGCTGTTTTTT
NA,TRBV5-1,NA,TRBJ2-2,CASSLGFTSTGELFF,TGCGCCAGCAGCTTGGGCTTTACAAGCACCGGGGAGCTGTTTTTT
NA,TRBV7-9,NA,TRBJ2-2,CASGRTGELFF,TGTGCCAGCGGTAGGACAGGGGAGCTGTTTTTT
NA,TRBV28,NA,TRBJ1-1,CASRGAYTEAFF,TGTGCCAGCAGGGGAGCGTACACTGAAGCTTTCTTT
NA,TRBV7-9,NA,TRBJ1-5,CASSGGVEETSNQPQHF,TGTGCCAGCAGCGGGGGGGTTGAGGAAACGAGCAATCAGCCCCAGCATTTT
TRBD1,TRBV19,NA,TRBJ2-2,CASRQGPRTGELFF,TGTGCCAGCCGACAGGGGCCGCGCACCGGGGAGCTGTTTTTT
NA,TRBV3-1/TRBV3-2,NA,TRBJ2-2,CASSQLRGACTGELFF,TGTGCCAGCAGCCAATTACGGGGGGCTTGCACCGGGGAGCTGTTTTTT
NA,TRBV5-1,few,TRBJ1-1,CASSLGGRLNTEAFF,TGCGCCAGCAGCTTGGGCGGTCGATTGAACACTGAAGCTTTCTTT
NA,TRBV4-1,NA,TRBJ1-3,CASSQEGRISGNTIYF,TGCGCCAGCAGCCAAGAAGGGAGGATTTCTGGAAACACCATATATTTT
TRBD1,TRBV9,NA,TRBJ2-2,CASSFRQGTGELFF,TGTGCCAGCAGCTTTAGACAGGGCACCGGGGAGCTGTTTTTT
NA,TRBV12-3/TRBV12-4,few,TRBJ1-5,CASSGLVSQPQHF,TGTGCCAGCAGCGGTTTAGTGAGTCAGCCCCAGCATTTT
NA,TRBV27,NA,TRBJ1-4,CASSLRGWDEKLFF,TGTGCCAGCAGTTTACGAGGTTGGGATGAAAAACTGTTTTTT
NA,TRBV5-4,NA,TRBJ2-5,CASSFGLETQYF,TGTGCCAGCAGCTTCGGACTAGAGACCCAGTACTTC
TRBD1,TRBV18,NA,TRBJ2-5,CASSPPGQQETQYF,TGTGCCAGCTCACCACCGGGACAGCAAGAGACCCAGTACTTC
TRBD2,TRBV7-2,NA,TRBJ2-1,CASSFRGGTYNEQFF,TGTGCCAGCAGCTTCCGGGGGGGGACCTACAATGAGCAGTTCTTC
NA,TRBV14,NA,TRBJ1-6,CASSQEASYNSPLHF,TGTGCCAGCAGCCAAGAGGCCAGTTATAATTCACCCCTCCACTTT
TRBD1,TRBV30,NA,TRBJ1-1,CAEKDRVNTEAFF,TGTGCCGAAAAGGACAGGGTGAACACTGAAGCTTTCTTT
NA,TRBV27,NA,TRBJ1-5,CASSLGRGQPQHF,TGTGCCAGCAGTTTAGGCAGGGGTCAGCCCCAGCATTTT
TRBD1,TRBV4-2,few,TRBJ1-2,CASSQDAAGGTGYTF,TGTGCCAGCAGCCAAGATGCCGCAGGGGGTACGGGCTACACCTTC
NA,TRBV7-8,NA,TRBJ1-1,CASSPLRENTEAFF,TGTGCCAGCAGCCCCCTCCGGGAAAACACTGAAGCTTTCTTT
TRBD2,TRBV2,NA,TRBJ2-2,CASSDTSGGDHTGELFF,TGTGCCAGCAGCGATACTAGCGGGGGGGACCACACCGGGGAGCTGTTTTTT
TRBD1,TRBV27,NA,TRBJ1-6,CASSFSDRGQSPLHF,TGTGCCAGCAGTTTCTCCGACAGGGGGCAATCACCCCTCCACTTT
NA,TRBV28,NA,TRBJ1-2,CASSIGRTSYGYTF,TGTGCCAGCAGTATCGGGAGAACTAGCTATGGCTACACCTTC
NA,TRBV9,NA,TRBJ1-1,CASSVDPGLNTEAFF,TGTGCCAGCAGCGTAGACCCCGGTCTGAACACTGAAGCTTTCTTT
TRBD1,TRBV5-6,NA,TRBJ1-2,CASSLRQGFFVYGYTF,TGTGCCAGCAGCTTGAGACAGGGGTTCTTTGTTTATGGCTACACCTTC
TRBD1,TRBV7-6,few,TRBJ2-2,CASSPNRGDTGELFF,TGTGCCAGCAGCCCCAACAGGGGGGACACCGGGGAGCTGTTTTTT
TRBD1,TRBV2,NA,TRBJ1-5,CASSWDRLSDQPQHF,TGTGCCAGCTCTTGGGACAGGTTATCGGATCAGCCCCAGCATTTT
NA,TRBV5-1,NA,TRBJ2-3,CASSRLIAVSTDTQYF,TGCGCCAGCAGCCGACTTATAGCCGTAAGCACAGATACGCAGTATTTT
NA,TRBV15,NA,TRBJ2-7,CATSRVRGASYEQYF,TGTGCCACCAGCAGAGTACGGGGAGCCTCCTACGAGCAGTACTTC
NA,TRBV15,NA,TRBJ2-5,CATSREATRVQETQYF,TGTGCCACCAGCAGGGAGGCCACTAGAGTCCAAGAGACCCAGTACTTC
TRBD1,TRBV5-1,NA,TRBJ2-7,CASSYGQGDYEQYF,TGCGCCAGCAGTTACGGACAGGGGGACTACGAGCAGTACTTC